Below, one T cell receptor beta chain is given with its context. This sample is drawn from a study of blood T cell repertoires in COVID-19. In the study overall: PBMCs, B-cell-depleted T cells, or T cells were the source of the cDNA or gDNA that made up the material.

The CDR3 runs 19 residues. Germline CDR1 and CDR2: SGHRS and YFSETQ. V shed 2 bases and J 0 bases; nucleotides not matched to a gene: 13. In the study's own analysis: Nucleated cell counts were estimated from reference gene primer amplification. Assay: immunoSEQ multiplex PCR; the TCRdb copy retains only in-frame clones and omits some. D and trimming come from the DNA, and the V and J calls and clone size come from that table. The sample lists around 180,000 clones; around 87% were seen once. Sequences were obtained from peripheral blood. This clonotype originated in a woman in her 30s with active or convalescent COVID-19. The chain carries TRBV5-1 and TRBJ2-3; the match to TRBD2 covers 9 bases. CDR3 DNA: TGCGCCAGCAGCTTTGCTGAGGGACTAGCCCGGCGAAGCACAGATACGCAGTATTTT. This gives the protein CASSFAEGLARRSTDTQYF. Full variable domain (remainder filled in from reference TRBV5-1 and TRBJ2-3): KAGVTQTPRYLIKTRGQQVTLSCSPISGHRSVSWYQQTPGQGLQFLFEYFSETQRNKGNFPGRFSGRQFSNSRSEMNVSTLELGDSALYLCASSFAEGLARRSTDTQYFGPGTRLTVL.